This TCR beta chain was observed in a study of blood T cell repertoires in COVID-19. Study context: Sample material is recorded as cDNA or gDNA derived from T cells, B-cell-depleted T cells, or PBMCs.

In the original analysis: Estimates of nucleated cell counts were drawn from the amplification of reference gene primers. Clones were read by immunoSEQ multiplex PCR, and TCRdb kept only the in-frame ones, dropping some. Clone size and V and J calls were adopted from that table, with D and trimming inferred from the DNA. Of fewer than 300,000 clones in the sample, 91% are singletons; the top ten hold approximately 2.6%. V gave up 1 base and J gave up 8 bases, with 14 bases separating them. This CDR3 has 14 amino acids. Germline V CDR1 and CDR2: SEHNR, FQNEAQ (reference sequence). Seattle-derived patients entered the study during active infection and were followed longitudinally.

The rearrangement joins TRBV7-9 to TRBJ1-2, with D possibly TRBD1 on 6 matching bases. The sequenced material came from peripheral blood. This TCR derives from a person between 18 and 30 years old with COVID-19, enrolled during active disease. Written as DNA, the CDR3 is TGTGCCAGCAGCTTAGGGGTCGCGGGGGGCGGCTACACCTTC. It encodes CASSLGVAGGGYTF.